By its share, the clone carrying this T cell receptor beta chain is medium-sized. This sample is drawn from a study of spatial heterogeneity in lung cancer. TCRdb analysed the 5' RACE reads with MiXCR anew, one entry per CDR3 protein. The sample includes tens of thousands of distinct CDR3 sequences, 4% to 6% of them seen just once. This CDR3 comprises 18 residues. Germline V gene sequence: CDR1 SGHTA, CDR2 FQGNSA. V shed 4 bases, J shed 3 bases, and the junction held 8 bases outside the gene matches. The time point was: sample taken at primary tumor resection. No cell sorting; template was whole RNA from tumor, lung tissue or PBMC.

This sequence was found in a female donor with early-stage non-small cell lung cancer. Sequencing used PBMCs, obtained at surgery. This chain connects TRBV7-2 to TRBJ2-3, with 15 positions matching TRBD2. CDR3 sequence reads: CASSSFGLAGGRTDTQYF. Here the CDR3 DNA reads TGTGCCAGCAGCTCTTTCGGACTAGCGGGGGGGCGGACAGATACGCAGTATTTT.